These T cell receptor beta chains were read from a single sample in a study of identical twins. TCRdb analysed the 5' RACE reads with MiXCR anew, one entry per CDR3 protein. The table shows more than 350,000 distinct CDR3 sequences, with about 10% occurring only once. Sequenced input: naive T cells sorted from blood. The receptors originated from a woman between 50 and 59 years old in good health. Each CDR3 is given with its conserved first and last residue. D genes are given only for firm matches. Expanded clones get a size class; other rows say once, few or many, or leave the size out.

J,D,size,V,DNA,CDR3
TRBJ1-1,NA,few,TRBV12-3/TRBV12-4,TGTGCCAGCAGTTTAGAGTGGAGCACTGAAGCTTTCTTT,CASSLEWSTEAFF
TRBJ2-3,NA,NA,TRBV27,TGTGCCAGCACCCCTGGGGGTCCGGTCTTTACGCAGTATTTT,CASTPGGPVFTQYF
TRBJ1-1,NA,many,TRBV29-1,TGCAGCGTTGGGAGAGGGGAACGGGCTGAAGCTTTCTTT,CSVGRGERAEAFF
TRBJ2-2,NA,many,TRBV7-9,TGTGCCAGCAAGACAGGCGAGAACACCGGGGAGCTGTTTTTT,CASKTGENTGELFF
TRBJ2-1,TRBD1,NA,TRBV20-1,TGCAGTGCGGACGGACAGGGAGCAGGAGAGCAGTTCTTC,CSADGQGAGEQFF
TRBJ2-3,NA,many,TRBV27,TGTGCCAGCAGTACGCGGGGTCGCACAGATACGCAGTATTTT,CASSTRGRTDTQYF
TRBJ1-2,NA,NA,TRBV27,TGTGCCAGCAGTCCCAATCCCAGGGCGGGCTACACCTTC,CASSPNPRAGYTF
TRBJ2-7,NA,many,TRBV5-1,TGCGCCAGCAGCTTGCTGACAGTCTACGAGCAGTACTTC,CASSLLTVYEQYF
TRBJ2-3,TRBD1,NA,TRBV10-3,TGTGCCAACTCCCCGGGACAGGCAGAATCAGATACGCAGTATTTT,CANSPGQAESDTQYF
TRBJ2-1,TRBD1,few,TRBV29-1,TGCATCCCAGGGGGCAATGAGCAGTTCTTC,CIPGGNEQFF
TRBJ2-1,NA,NA,TRBV5-1,TGCGCCAGCAGCCAGCTACAGGGTTTCTACAATGAGCAGTTCTTC,CASSQLQGFYNEQFF
TRBJ2-2,NA,many,TRBV12-3/TRBV12-4,TGTGCCAGCAGTTCGCTGTCCGGGGAGCTGTTTTTT,CASSSLSGELFF
TRBJ2-3,NA,NA,TRBV11-2,TGTGCCAGCAGCTTAGATAGTAGCGGAGTTAGCACAGATACGCAGTATTTT,CASSLDSSGVSTDTQYF
TRBJ1-5,NA,many,TRBV12-3/TRBV12-4,TGTGCCAGCACCCCGAGGGGAGAGGATAATCAGCCCCAGCATTTT,CASTPRGEDNQPQHF
TRBJ2-2,TRBD1,NA,TRBV29-1,TGCAGCGTCTCCGGGACAGGGGTAGGGGAGCTGTTTTTT,CSVSGTGVGELFF
TRBJ2-3,NA,many,TRBV29-1,TGCAGCGTTAAGATAACAGATACGCAGTATTTT,CSVKITDTQYF
TRBJ1-5,TRBD1,NA,TRBV6-2/TRBV6-3,TGTGCCAGCAGTCCCTGGACAGGGCATCAGCCCCAGCATTTT,CASSPWTGHQPQHF
TRBJ2-5,NA,NA,TRBV10-3,TGTGCCATCAGTGACAAGGACAAGCGAGAGACCCAGTACTTC,CAISDKDKRETQYF
TRBJ2-2,NA,many,TRBV7-3,TGTGCCAGCAGAGATCGACGTCAGGGTTCGAACACCGGGGAGCTGTTTTTT,CASRDRRQGSNTGELFF
TRBJ2-4,TRBD1,NA,TRBV7-9,TGTGCCAGCAGTTATGCACAGGGGGTGGGGAATCTAGCCAAAAACATTCAGTACTTC,CASSYAQGVGNLAKNIQYF
TRBJ1-1,NA,many,TRBV5-5,TGTGCCAGCAGCTTCGGCGGGGACACTGAAGCTTTCTTT,CASSFGGDTEAFF
TRBJ2-1,TRBD2,few,TRBV13,TGTGCCAGCAGCGGAGCGGGAGTACTCTCTAATGAGCAGTTCTTC,CASSGAGVLSNEQFF
TRBJ2-1,TRBD2,few,TRBV5-1,TGCGCCAGACAGCGGGAGCAATCCTACAATGAGCAGTTCTTC,CARQREQSYNEQFF
TRBJ2-5,TRBD1,few,TRBV19,TGTGCCAGTAGTACCGGGGGACAGGGTCTGGAGACCCAGTACTTC,CASSTGGQGLETQYF
TRBJ2-1,TRBD2,few,TRBV19,TGTGCCAGTAGGACTAGCGGGAGTTATGAGCAGTTCTTC,CASRTSGSYEQFF
TRBJ2-1,TRBD2,many,TRBV6-5,TGTGCCAGCAGTTACAGTCCAAGCGGGAGAAACCAGTTCTTC,CASSYSPSGRNQFF
TRBJ2-1,NA,many,TRBV29-1,TGCAGCGTACGCCGGGACCCCAGAAATGAGCAGTTCTTC,CSVRRDPRNEQFF
TRBJ2-2,NA,many,TRBV5-1,TGCGCCAGCAGCTCCTCCCCAGGGGACCGGCGGGGCACCGGGGAGCTGTTTTTT,CASSSSPGDRRGTGELFF
TRBJ2-1,NA,NA,TRBV11-1,TGTGCCAGCAGCTTAGCGCCCTTAGTCGATGAGCAGTTCTTC,CASSLAPLVDEQFF
TRBJ2-4,TRBD2,NA,TRBV10-3,TGTGCCATCAGTGAGTCGACGGGACTAGGCTCCCAAAACATTCAGTACTTC,CAISESTGLGSQNIQYF
TRBJ2-7,NA,few,TRBV10-3,TGTGCCATCAGTCCCTCCATAGGGAGAATCTACGAGCAGTACTTC,CAISPSIGRIYEQYF
TRBJ2-5,NA,few,TRBV7-3,TGTGCCAGCAGCTTATGGGCAGGGGCAGAGACCCAGTACTTC,CASSLWAGAETQYF
TRBJ2-5,NA,NA,TRBV20-1,TGCAGTGCTAGTGACCCCTGGGGGACCCAGTACTTC,CSASDPWGTQYF
TRBJ2-1,NA,many,TRBV12-3/TRBV12-4,TGTGCCAGCAGTCAAAATCCGGATTCATACAATGAGCAGTTCTTC,CASSQNPDSYNEQFF
TRBJ1-5,TRBD1,NA,TRBV20-1,TGCAGTGCTGTACAGGGGGCGACGGATCAGCCCCAGCATTTT,CSAVQGATDQPQHF
TRBJ2-1,NA,NA,TRBV7-2,TGTGCCAGCAGCTCTTGGAATGAGCAGTTCTTC,CASSSWNEQFF
TRBJ2-1,TRBD1,few,TRBV12-3/TRBV12-4,TGTGCCAGCAGTGTTGCGGGACAGGGGGCTGGGCAGTTCTTC,CASSVAGQGAGQFF
TRBJ2-1,TRBD2,NA,TRBV5-1,TGCGCCAGCAGCTGGGGCACTAGCGGGAGGGCCAATGAGCAGTTCTTC,CASSWGTSGRANEQFF
TRBJ1-2,NA,few,TRBV18,TGTGCCAGCGCCCCGGGGCGTGAAGGCTACACCTTC,CASAPGREGYTF
TRBJ2-5,NA,NA,TRBV29-1,TGCAGCGTTGAAGGGGGGGAGTTAAGGAGGGAGACCCAGTACTTC,CSVEGGELRRETQYF
TRBJ2-2,NA,NA,TRBV7-8,TGTGCCAGCAGCTTACCCAGGGAGGGGGGGGAGAACACCGGGGAGCTGTTTTTT,CASSLPREGGENTGELFF
TRBJ2-1,NA,few,TRBV29-1,TGCAGCGTCGGGATGCTTGAGCAGTTCTTC,CSVGMLEQFF
TRBJ2-2,NA,NA,TRBV4-2,TGTGCCAGCAGCCGGACCGGAGGAAGCAACACCGGGGAGCTGTTTTTT,CASSRTGGSNTGELFF
TRBJ2-3,TRBD1,NA,TRBV7-9,TGTGCCAGCAGCATCAAACAGGGGGATACAGATACGCAGTATTTT,CASSIKQGDTDTQYF